Described below is a single T cell receptor beta chain sequence and its context. Assay used: immunoSEQ multiplex PCR; TCRdb lists only in-frame clones, some missing. The sample has about 120,000 clones, about nine tenths seen once; the top ten hold around 22%. The source of the sample is a study of T cell responses to AZD1222 COVID-19 vaccine. With 4 bases clipped from V and 1 base from J, the junction kept 4 bases outside the gene matches. CDR1 is KGHSH and CDR2 is LQKENI in the germline V gene. The CDR3 spans 15 residues. This receptor was taken from an adult in good health. This sample comprised peripheral blood, obtained on day 0 of AZD1222 vaccination. This sequence joins TRBV18 and TRBJ2-7; 10 bases align to TRBD1. This CDR3 is CASSQGQGWSYEQYF. As DNA, the CDR3 is TGTGCCAGCTCACAGGGACAGGGGTGGTCCTACGAGCAGTACTTC.